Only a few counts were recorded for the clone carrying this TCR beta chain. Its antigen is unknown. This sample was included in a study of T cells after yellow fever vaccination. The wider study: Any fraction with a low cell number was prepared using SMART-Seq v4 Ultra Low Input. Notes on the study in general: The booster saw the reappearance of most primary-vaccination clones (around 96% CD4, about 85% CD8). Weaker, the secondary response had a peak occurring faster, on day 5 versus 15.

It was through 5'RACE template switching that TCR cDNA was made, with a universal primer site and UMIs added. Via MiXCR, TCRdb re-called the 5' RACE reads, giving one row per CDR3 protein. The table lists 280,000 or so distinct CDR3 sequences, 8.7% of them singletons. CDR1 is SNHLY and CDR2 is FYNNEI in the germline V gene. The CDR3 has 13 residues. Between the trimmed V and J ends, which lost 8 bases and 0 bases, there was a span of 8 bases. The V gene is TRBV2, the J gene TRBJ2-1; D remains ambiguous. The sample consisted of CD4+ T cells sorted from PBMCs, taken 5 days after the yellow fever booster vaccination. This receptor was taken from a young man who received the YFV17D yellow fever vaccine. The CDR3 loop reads CASGSSSYNEQFF. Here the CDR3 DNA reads TGTGCCAGCGGCAGTAGCTCCTACAATGAGCAGTTCTTC.